The T cell receptor beta chain described here comes from a study of T cells in women clearing cervical HPV infection. This CDR3 region has 14 residues. Trimming took 7 bases from V and 5 from J; bases not matched to a gene: 8. Germline values: CDR1 SQVTM, CDR2 ANQGSEA. Sequencing was performed with immunoSEQ multiplex PCR; in TCRdb, only in-frame clones are kept and a portion is missing. This sample's table reports some 37,000 clones. As to this clone: The CDR3 end lies 3 residues beyond the end of the read and is filled in from the germline J gene.

The rearrangement links TRBV29-1 to TRBJ2-5; 12 nucleotides agree with TRBD1. The source is a woman between 18 and 70 years old with a cervical HPV16 infection that either progressed to CIN3+ or cleared (not recorded which). Sequences were obtained from blood buffy coat. This CDR3 reads CSGKQGTGGETQYF. The sequenced CDR3 bases are TGCAGCGGGAAACAGGGGACAGGGGGCGAGACC. Full variable domain (remainder filled in from reference TRBV29-1 and TRBJ2-5): SAVISQKPSRDICQRGTSLTIQCQVDSQVTMMFWYRQQPGQSLTLIATANQGSEATYESGFVIDKFPISRPNLTFSTLTVSNMSPEDSSIYLCSGKQGTGGETQYFGPGTRLLVL.